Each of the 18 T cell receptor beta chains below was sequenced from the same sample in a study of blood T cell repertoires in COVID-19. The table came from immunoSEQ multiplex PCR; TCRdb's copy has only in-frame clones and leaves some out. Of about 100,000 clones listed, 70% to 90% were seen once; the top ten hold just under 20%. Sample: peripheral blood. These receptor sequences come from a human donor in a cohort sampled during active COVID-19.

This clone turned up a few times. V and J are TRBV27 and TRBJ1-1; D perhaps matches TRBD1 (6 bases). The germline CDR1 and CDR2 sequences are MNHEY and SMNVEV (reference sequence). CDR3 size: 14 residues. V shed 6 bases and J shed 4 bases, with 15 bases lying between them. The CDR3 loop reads CASRITGIATEAFF. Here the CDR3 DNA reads TGTGCCAGCAGAATAACAGGGATCGCCACTGAAGCTTTCTTT.

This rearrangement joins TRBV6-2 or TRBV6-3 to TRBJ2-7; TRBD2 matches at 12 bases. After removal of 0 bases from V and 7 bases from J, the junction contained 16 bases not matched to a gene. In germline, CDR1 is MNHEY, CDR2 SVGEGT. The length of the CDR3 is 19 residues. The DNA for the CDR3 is TGTGCCAGCAGTTACTCGTCCCTAGCGGGAGGGCCTCGGATGGGGGAGCAGTACTTC. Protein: CASSYSSLAGGPRMGEQYF.

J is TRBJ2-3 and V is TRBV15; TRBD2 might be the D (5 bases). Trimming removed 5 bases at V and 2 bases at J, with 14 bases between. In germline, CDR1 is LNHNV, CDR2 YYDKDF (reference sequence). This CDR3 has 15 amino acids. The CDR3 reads CATSVNRLFTDTQYF. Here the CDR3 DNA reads TGTGCCACCAGCGTAAATCGACTATTCACAGATACGCAGTATTTT. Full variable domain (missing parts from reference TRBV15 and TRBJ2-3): DAMVIQNPRYQVTQFGKPVTLSCSQTLNHNVMYWYQQKSSQAPKLLFHYYDKDFNNEADTPDNFQSRRPNTSFCFLDIRSPGLGDTAMYLCATSVNRLFTDTQYFGPGTRLTVL.

The CDR3 sequence: CASSVIGSTEAFF. The CDR3 coding sequence is TGTGCCAGCAGCGTCATTGGTAGCACTGAAGCTTTCTTT. The chain employs TRBV5-4 and TRBJ1-1; no clear D. The CDR3 consists of 13 residues. CDR1 is SGHNT, CDR2 YYREEE, per germline (reference sequence). Trimming removed 4 bases from V and 4 bases from J, with 11 bases in between.

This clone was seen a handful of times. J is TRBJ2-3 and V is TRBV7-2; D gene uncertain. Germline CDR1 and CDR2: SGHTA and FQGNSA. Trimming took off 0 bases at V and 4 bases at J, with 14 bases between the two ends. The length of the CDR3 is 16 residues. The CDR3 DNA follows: TGTGCCAGCAGCTTAGCGCATGGTAGCAACTCAGATACGCAGTATTTT. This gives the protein CASSLAHGSNSDTQYF.

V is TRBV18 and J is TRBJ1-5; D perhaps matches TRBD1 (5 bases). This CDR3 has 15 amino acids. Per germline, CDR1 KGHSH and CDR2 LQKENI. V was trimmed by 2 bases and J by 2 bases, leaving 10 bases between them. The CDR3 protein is CASSPGGAGNQPQHF. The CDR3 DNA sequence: TGTGCCAGCTCACCAGGAGGGGCCGGCAATCAGCCCCAGCATTTT. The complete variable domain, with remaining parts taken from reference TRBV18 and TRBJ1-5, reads NAGVMQNPRHLVRRRGQEARLRCSPMKGHSHVYWYRQLPEEGLKFMVYLQKENIIDESGMPKERFSAEFPKEGPSILRIQQVVRGDSAAYFCASSPGGAGNQPQHFGDGTRLSIL.

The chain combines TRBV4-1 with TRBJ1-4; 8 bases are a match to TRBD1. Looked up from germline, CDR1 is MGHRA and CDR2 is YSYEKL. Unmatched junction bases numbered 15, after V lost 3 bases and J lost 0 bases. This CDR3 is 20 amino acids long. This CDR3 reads CASSQRYIRTGSSTNEKLFF. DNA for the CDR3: TGCGCCAGCAGCCAGAGATATATTAGGACAGGGTCATCAACTAATGAAAAACTGTTTTTT.

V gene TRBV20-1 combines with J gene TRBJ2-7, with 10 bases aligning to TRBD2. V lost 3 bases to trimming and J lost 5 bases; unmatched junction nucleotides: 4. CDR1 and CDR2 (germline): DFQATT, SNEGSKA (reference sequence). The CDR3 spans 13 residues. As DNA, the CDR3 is TGCAGTGCTAGTGGCCTAGCGGGAGACGAGCAGTACTTC. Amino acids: CSASGLAGDEQYF.

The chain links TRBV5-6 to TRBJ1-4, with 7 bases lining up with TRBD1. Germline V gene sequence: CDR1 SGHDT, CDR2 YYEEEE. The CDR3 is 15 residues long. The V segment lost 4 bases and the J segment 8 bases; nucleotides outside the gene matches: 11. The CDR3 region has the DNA TGTGCCAGCAGCCCCCAGGGGGATCACGCGGAAAAACTGTTTTTT. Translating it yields CASSPQGDHAEKLFF.

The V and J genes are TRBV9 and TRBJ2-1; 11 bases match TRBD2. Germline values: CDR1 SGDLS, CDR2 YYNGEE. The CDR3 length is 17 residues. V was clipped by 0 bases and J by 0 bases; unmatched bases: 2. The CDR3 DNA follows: TGTGCCAGCAGCGTAGGCACTAGCGGGAGCTCCTACAATGAGCAGTTCTTC. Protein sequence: CASSVGTSGSSYNEQFF.

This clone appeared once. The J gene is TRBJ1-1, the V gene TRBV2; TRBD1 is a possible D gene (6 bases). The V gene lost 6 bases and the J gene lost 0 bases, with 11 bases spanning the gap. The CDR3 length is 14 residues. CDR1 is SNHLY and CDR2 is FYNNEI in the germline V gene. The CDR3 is CASRGRGMNTEAFF. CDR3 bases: TGTGCCAGCAGGGGCAGGGGTATGAACACTGAAGCTTTCTTT.

For the CDR3, the DNA is TGTGCCAGCTCACCACCCCCTAGATGGACGGGATCCCCCTCTGGAAACACCATATATTTT. Its protein is CASSPPPRWTGSPSGNTIYF. The rearrangement uses TRBV18 and TRBJ1-3; D is uncertain. Per germline, CDR1 KGHSH and CDR2 LQKENI. Trimming shortened V by 0 bases and J by 0 bases, and 21 bases separated the two germline ends. The CDR3 length is 20 residues.

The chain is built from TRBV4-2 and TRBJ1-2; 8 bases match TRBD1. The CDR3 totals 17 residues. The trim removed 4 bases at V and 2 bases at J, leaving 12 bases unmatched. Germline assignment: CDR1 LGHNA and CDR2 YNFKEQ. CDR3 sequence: CASSPGWTGRNNYGYTF. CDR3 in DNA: TGTGCCAGCAGCCCAGGGTGGACAGGGAGGAACAACTATGGCTACACCTTC.

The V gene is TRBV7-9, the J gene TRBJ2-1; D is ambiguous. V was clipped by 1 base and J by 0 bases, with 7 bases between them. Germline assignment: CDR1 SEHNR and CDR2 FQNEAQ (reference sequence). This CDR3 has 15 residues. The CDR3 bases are TGTGCCAGCAGCTTAGAAGGCGGCTCCTACAATGAGCAGTTCTTC. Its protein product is CASSLEGGSYNEQFF.

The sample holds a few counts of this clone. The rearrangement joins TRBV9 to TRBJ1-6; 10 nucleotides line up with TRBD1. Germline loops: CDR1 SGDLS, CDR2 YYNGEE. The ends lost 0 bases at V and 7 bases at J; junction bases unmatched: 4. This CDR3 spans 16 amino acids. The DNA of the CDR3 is TGTGCCAGCAGCGTAGCGGCGGGACAGGGGAATTCACCCCTCCACTTT. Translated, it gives CASSVAAGQGNSPLHF.

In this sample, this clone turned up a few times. CDR3: CASSRPTGALGYTF. The CDR3 DNA reads as TGTGCCAGTAGTAGACCGACAGGGGCTCTTGGCTACACCTTC. The chain combines TRBV19 with TRBJ1-2, with 8 bases matching TRBD1. Trimming removed 4 bases from V and 7 bases from J; junction bases left unmatched: 8. Germline V gene sequence: CDR1 LNHDA, CDR2 SQIVND (reference sequence). CDR3 size: 14 residues.

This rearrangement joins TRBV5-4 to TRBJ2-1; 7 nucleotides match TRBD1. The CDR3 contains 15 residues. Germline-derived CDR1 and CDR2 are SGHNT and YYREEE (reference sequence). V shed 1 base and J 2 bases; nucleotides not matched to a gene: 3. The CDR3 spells CASSLRQGPYNEQFF. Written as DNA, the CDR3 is TGTGCCAGCAGCTTGAGACAGGGACCCTACAATGAGCAGTTCTTC.

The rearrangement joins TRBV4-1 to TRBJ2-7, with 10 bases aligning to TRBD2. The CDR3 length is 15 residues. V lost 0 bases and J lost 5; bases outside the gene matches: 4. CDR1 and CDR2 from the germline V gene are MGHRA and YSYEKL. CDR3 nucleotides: TGCGCCAGCAGCCAAGAGTGGCTAGCGGGAGACGAGCAGTACTTC. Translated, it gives CASSQEWLAGDEQYF.